This section outlines one T cell receptor (beta chain) sequence together with its context. Profiled with immunoSEQ multiplex PCR; TCRdb holds only in-frame clones, not every one. The table shows 50,000 to 65,000 clones, with approximately 91% occurring only once. The source of the sample is a study of OX40 agonist ivuxolimab in advanced cancers. In germline, CDR1 is GTSNPN, CDR2 SVGIG (reference sequence). CDR3 size: 15 residues. V lost 5 bases and J 0 bases, leaving 16 bases between the germline ends. Material: CD4+ or CD8+ T cells sorted from blood, obtained in a trial of the OX40 agonist ivuxolimab. This chain links TRBV30 with TRBJ1-1, with a tentative D call TRBD1 (6 bases). The TCR sequence derives from an adult with an advanced solid tumor such as melanoma, head and neck, liver or kidney cancer. CDR3 loop: CAWARGGAVNTEAFF. DNA for the CDR3: TGTGCCTGGGCGAGAGGGGGGGCGGTGAACACTGAAGCTTTCTTT.